One and the same sample provided the 25 T cell receptor beta chains below, sequenced in a study of cytomegalovirus exposure and HLA in healthy donors. PCR involved 60 Vbeta and 13 Jbeta primers. Profiled with immunoSEQ multiplex PCR; TCRdb holds only in-frame clones, not every one. In total, the table holds some 76,000 clones. The sample comprised PBMCs. The receptor set was obtained from a boy aged 5-17 years in good health and CMV-seronegative.

The V and J genes are TRBV5-1 and TRBJ2-7; 12 nucleotides align to TRBD2. The germline V gene encodes CDR1 SGHRS and CDR2 YFSETQ. The CDR3 contains 16 residues. J was trimmed by 7 bases and V by 4 bases; bases with no gene match: 12. CDR3 region: CASSHLSSGRGGEQYF. The CDR3 DNA sequence: TGCGCCAGCAGCCACCTCTCTAGCGGGAGGGGTGGGGAGCAGTACTTC.

The chain recombines TRBV27 with TRBJ2-5, with 9 bases lining up with TRBD1. The V segment lost 6 bases and the J segment 5 bases; nucleotides outside the gene matches: 10. The CDR3 has 15 residues. The V gene's germline CDR1 is MNHEY and CDR2 SMNVEV (reference sequence). The CDR3 DNA follows: TGTGCCAGCAGCGGACAGGGGTCTCCGGTTGAGACCCAGTACTTC. Residues: CASSGQGSPVETQYF.

The V call is TRBV28, the J call TRBJ1-1; tentatively, D is TRBD1 (5 bases). The CDR3 runs 11 residues. Trimming cost V 6 bases and J 5 bases, with 7 bases left between them. Per germline, CDR1 MDHEN and CDR2 SYDVKM. The CDR3 here is CASRGATEAFF. CDR3 DNA sequence: TGTGCCAGCAGAGGGGCGACTGAAGCTTTCTTT.

The genes are TRBV30 and TRBJ1-5; 7 bases align to TRBD1. Germline loops: CDR1 GTSNPN, CDR2 SVGIG (reference sequence). Trimming took 3 bases from V and 0 from J; bases not matched to a gene: 14. CDR3 length equals 18 residues. The CDR3 protein is CAWSRSRDSLYSNQPQHF. CDR3 in DNA: TGTGCCTGGAGCCGGAGCCGGGACAGCCTATATAGCAATCAGCCCCAGCATTTT.

J is TRBJ2-3 and V is TRBV6-5; D might be TRBD1 (6 bases). From germline, CDR1 is MNHEY and CDR2 SVGAGI. The CDR3 extends over 14 amino acids. V lost 5 bases and J 6 bases, leaving 15 bases between the germline ends. CDR3 protein: CASSPPDSFDTQYF. Written as DNA, the CDR3 is TGTGCCAGCAGTCCCCCGGACAGTTTTGATACGCAGTATTTT.

The rearrangement uses TRBV5-4 and TRBJ2-5, with 11 positions matching TRBD2. The CDR3 is 14 residues long. J lost 4 bases, V lost 4 bases, and 3 bases had no gene match. Germline CDR1 and CDR2: SGHNT and YYREEE (reference sequence). The CDR3 loop is CASSPGLAGETQYF. The CDR3, as DNA: TGTGCCAGCAGCCCTGGACTAGCGGGAGAGACCCAGTACTTC.

The chain links TRBV6-6 to TRBJ1-3, with TRBD1 identical over 7 bases. Germline CDR1 reads MNHNY; CDR2 reads SVGAGI (reference sequence). This CDR3 is 13 amino acids long. With 11 bases clipped from V and 4 bases from J, the junction kept 8 bases outside the gene matches. The CDR3 DNA reads as TGTGCCGTAAGACAGGGTGCCGGAAACACCATATATTTT. Translating it yields CAVRQGAGNTIYF.

The chain joins TRBV4-2 to TRBJ2-4, with 10 bases matching TRBD1. Germline trimming cut 0 bases from V and 2 bases from J; bases unmatched to any gene: 4. The CDR3 sequence is 17 residues long. CDR1 is LGHNA and CDR2 is YNFKEQ in the germline V gene. CDR3 amino acids: CASSQEATGGPKNIQYF. As DNA, the CDR3 is TGTGCCAGCAGCCAAGAAGCGACAGGGGGCCCCAAAAACATTCAGTACTTC.

This CDR3 reads CASSPGKILQGDTDTQYF. DNA of the CDR3: TGTGCCAGCAGCCCCGGAAAAATCTTACAGGGTGACACAGATACGCAGTATTTT. The V gene is TRBV11-2, the J gene TRBJ2-3, with a possible D match to TRBD1 (6 bases). V dropped 5 bases and J dropped 2 bases, with 23 bases sitting between them. Germline CDR1 reads SGHAT; CDR2 reads FQNNGV. The CDR3 runs to 18 residues.

The chain joins TRBV6-5 to TRBJ2-7; the D gene is possibly TRBD1 (5 bases). The CDR3 is 15 amino acids. V lost 4 bases, J lost 3 bases, and 16 bases lay in between. CDR1 and CDR2 from the germline V gene are MNHEY and SVGAGI. In DNA, the CDR3 is TGTGCCAGCAGTTCGAGCCAGAGACAGCACTACGAGCAGTACTTC. Translated: CASSSSQRQHYEQYF.

This sequence joins TRBV4-1 and TRBJ1-1; D is uncertain. The CDR3 is 14 amino acids. V shed 3 bases and J shed 1 base, with 9 bases lying between them. The germline gives CDR1 MGHRA, CDR2 YSYEKL. The CDR3 is CASSQGEENTEAFF. The CDR3 DNA sequence: TGCGCCAGCAGCCAGGGTGAGGAGAACACTGAAGCTTTCTTT.

The V and J genes are TRBV19 and TRBJ1-6; 8 bases match TRBD1. The CDR3 is 14 amino acids. Trimming at V came to 8 bases and at J to 10 bases, leaving 10 bases not matched to a gene. Germline CDR1 LNHDA, CDR2 SQIVND (reference sequence). Here the CDR3 reads CASGTQGEWSPLHF. The CDR3 coding sequence is TGTGCCAGTGGTACACAGGGGGAATGGTCACCCCTCCACTTT.

This chain uses TRBV5-1 with TRBJ1-2, with 10 nucleotides matching TRBD1. The CDR3 contains 14 residues. Per the germline V gene, CDR1 is SGHRS and CDR2 is YFSETQ. The ends lost 2 bases at V and 6 bases at J; junction bases unmatched: 4. The DNA for the CDR3 is TGCGCCAGCAGCTTTTATGGGACAGGGGATGGCTACACCTTC. It specifies CASSFYGTGDGYTF. The full variable domain, with the rest looked up from reference TRBV5-1 and TRBJ1-2, is KAGVTQTPRYLIKTRGQQVTLSCSPISGHRSVSWYQQTPGQGLQFLFEYFSETQRNKGNFPGRFSGRQFSNSRSEMNVSTLELGDSALYLCASSFYGTGDGYTFGSGTRLTVV.

The chain recombines TRBV5-4 with TRBJ1-1; 8 bases align to TRBD1. Germline V gives CDR1 SGHNT, CDR2 YYREEE (reference sequence). The CDR3 runs to 15 residues. V was clipped by 4 bases and J by 4 bases; unmatched bases: 9. The CDR3 nucleotides read TGTGCCAGCAGCCTAGCGACAGGGGCCGCCACTGAAGCTTTCTTT. Its translation: CASSLATGAATEAFF.

The genes are TRBV2 and TRBJ1-3; 8 bases are a match to TRBD1. Germline V gives CDR1 SNHLY, CDR2 FYNNEI. V was pared by 7 bases and J by 0 bases, with 2 bases of the junction left unmatched. The CDR3 extends over 14 amino acids. CDR3 residues: CASNTGGSGNTIYF. The DNA of the CDR3 is TGTGCCAGCAATACAGGGGGCTCTGGAAACACCATATATTTT.

The chain couples TRBV7-3 to TRBJ2-5; 7 bases agree with TRBD1. CDR3 length: 13 amino acids. Germline lookup yields CDR1 SGHTA and CDR2 FQGTGA. The J segment lost 4 bases and the V segment lost 5 bases, leaving 4 bases of the junction unmatched. The CDR3 loop reads CASSQGGRETQYF. CDR3 DNA: TGTGCCAGCAGCCAAGGGGGCCGAGAGACCCAGTACTTC.

CDR3 sequence reads: CASSYGGGVADTQYF. The DNA for the CDR3 is TGTGCCAGCAGTTACGGAGGGGGCGTCGCAGATACGCAGTATTTT. This chain connects TRBV6-5 to TRBJ2-3; tentatively, D is TRBD1 (7 bases). Germline V CDR1 and CDR2: MNHEY, SVGAGI. This CDR3 contains 15 residues. Trimming removed 2 bases from V and 4 bases from J, with 13 bases in between.

The chain joins TRBV5-6 to TRBJ1-2; no definite D call. This CDR3 region has 14 residues. V was pared by 0 bases and J by 5 bases, with 11 bases between. Per germline, CDR1 SGHDT and CDR2 YYEEEE. The CDR3 region is CASSLGPFEYGYTF. The CDR3 DNA reads as TGTGCCAGCAGCTTGGGGCCTTTTGAATATGGCTACACCTTC.

Concerning this clone itself: The junction and the germline gene differ at one end; a read error may be behind it. CDR3 sequence: CASSPGPGSGNNIYF. Here the CDR3 DNA reads TGTGCCAGCAGCCCTGGGCCCGGATCTGGAAACAACATATATTTT. This chain uses TRBV9 with TRBJ1-3; the D is unclear. The CDR3 runs 15 residues. The germline gives CDR1 SGDLS, CDR2 YYNGEE.

This rearrangement joins TRBV18 to TRBJ1-2, with a tentative D call TRBD1 (6 bases). Trimming left V 2 bases short and J 5 bases short, with 9 bases between. Germline V gene data show CDR1 as KGHSH and CDR2 as LQKENI. The length of the CDR3 is 13 residues. The CDR3 nucleotides are TGTGCCAGCTCACCAGACAGGCTTTATGGCTACACCTTC. Its protein product is CASSPDRLYGYTF.

The chain is built from TRBV30 and TRBJ2-5; TRBD1 is a possible D gene (6 bases). The V and J ends lost 2 bases and 7 bases respectively, with 17 bases between them. Germline V gene sequence: CDR1 GTSNPN, CDR2 SVGIG (reference sequence). This CDR3 contains 14 residues. The CDR3 loop reads CAWSTGHTKGTQYF. DNA of the CDR3: TGTGCCTGGAGTACGGGACATACAAAAGGGACCCAGTACTTC.

The chain carries TRBV6-4 and TRBJ2-5; D is perhaps TRBD2 (6 bases). The CDR3 is made up of 15 amino acids. Per germline, CDR1 MRHNA and CDR2 SNTAGT. Trimming left V 3 bases short and J 2 bases short, with 13 bases between. DNA of the CDR3: TGTGCCAGCAGTGAAGGTCGCGGGGAACAAGAGACCCAGTACTTC. It yields the protein CASSEGRGEQETQYF.

This chain uses TRBV4-2 with TRBJ1-2; D is ambiguous. V gave up 4 bases and J gave up 0 bases, with 12 bases separating them. This CDR3 has 15 residues. Germline CDR1 is LGHNA and CDR2 is YNFKEQ. In DNA form, the CDR3 reads TGTGCCAGCAGCCTGGTTGGCATAACTAACTATGGCTACACCTTC. Its translation: CASSLVGITNYGYTF.

DNA of the CDR3: TGTGCCAGCAGTGGATCGCAGGGGGGGACTAGCGTTTACGAGCAGTACTTC. Encoded protein: CASSGSQGGTSVYEQYF. This chain uses TRBV6-1 with TRBJ2-7, with 10 bases fitting TRBD2. Germline values: CDR1 MNHNS, CDR2 SASEGT. The CDR3 covers 17 residues. Unmatched junction bases numbered 13, after V lost 4 bases and J lost 4 bases.

The CDR3 region is CASSVGGQSTGELFF. The CDR3 region has the DNA TGTGCCAGCAGCGTGGGGGGACAGTCAACCGGGGAGCTGTTTTTT. This chain joins TRBV9 and TRBJ2-2; tentative D call: TRBD1 (7 bases). Deletions cut 2 bases from V and 5 bases from J, with 13 bases between. The CDR3 has 15 residues. Germline V lookup: CDR1 SGDLS, CDR2 YYNGEE. Combining the CDR3 with reference TRBV9 and TRBJ2-2 gives the whole variable domain DSGVTQTPKHLITATGQRVTLRCSPRSGDLSVYWYQQSLDQGLQFLIQYYNGEERAKGNILERFSAQQFPDLHSELNLSSLELGDSALYFCASSVGGQSTGELFFGEGSRLTVL.